This T cell receptor (beta chain) was identified during a study of identical twins. Study-wide results and limits: Zero-insertion analyses could be partly confounded by invariant MAIT and iNKT cells. When twins shared out-of-frame alpha sequences, those sequences had excess low generation probability.

As for this clonotype: Its matching antigen is unknown.

Through template switching, a universal primer site was introduced, and the cDNA contained unique molecular identifiers. MiXCR, run by TCRdb on the 5' RACE reads, gives a single entry per CDR3 protein. This table holds approximately 260,000 distinct CDR3 sequences, roughly 13% found once. The CDR3 sequence is 14 residues long. Germline V gene lookup returns CDR1 DFQATT and CDR2 SNEGSKA (reference sequence). Trimming took off 0 bases at V and 8 bases at J, with 13 bases between the two ends. All donors were healthy, and all were Caucasian. The sample comprised memory (CD45RO+) T cells sorted from blood. The TCR comes from a young woman in good health. The rearrangement joins TRBV20-1 to TRBJ1-4; D uncertain. The CDR3, as DNA: TGCAGTGCTAGAGATCGACGGGGAGGGGAAAAACTGTTTTTT. It yields the protein CSARDRRGGEKLFF.